One T cell receptor (beta chain) is described in this entry. Being one base from a much bigger clone, this may be a read error. TCR alpha and beta CDR3 regions were amplified from RNA using iRepertoire nested multiplex PCR. TCRdb re-analysed the multiplex PCR reads in MiXCR, keeping a single row per CDR3 protein. This sample has fewer than 500,000 distinct CDR3 sequences, with 41% found just once. These data originate in a study of glioma-infiltrating T cells. Study in general: Dexamethasone exposure before glioma surgery was limited to six or fewer days. About one million peripheral T cells were targeted at 4.5- to 10-fold coverage.

CDR1 and CDR2 (germline): MNHEY, SVGAGI. This CDR3 spans 15 amino acids. Trimming cost V 4 bases and J 1 base; bases outside gene matches: 6. This clonotype originated in a human donor with low-grade glioma or glioblastoma, undergoing nonglioma brain surgery, or in good health (not recorded which). Source material: glioma tissue, nonneoplastic brain tissue, or PBMCs (not recorded which). This chain uses TRBV6-5 with TRBJ2-5, with 7 bases that match TRBD1. Here the CDR3 reads CASSSATGVQETQYF. CDR3 bases: TGTGCCAGCAGTTCCGCAACAGGGGTCCAAGAGACCCAGTACTTC.